The clone carrying this T cell receptor (beta chain) has just a few counts. The antigen remains unidentified. The source of the sample is a study of identical twins. TCRdb re-derived calls from the 5' RACE reads in MiXCR, one entry per CDR3 protein. The repertoire holds approximately 350,000 distinct CDR3 sequences, around an eighth seen once, with around 7.2% in the top ten. Findings and caveats of the study: Twin-shared out-of-frame alpha sequences showed excess low generation probability. Compared with models, monozygotic twins showed more out-of-frame TCR alpha sharing. Invariant cells of the MAIT and iNKT types might have partly distorted the zero-insertion analyses. Memory repertoires showed no such pattern, whereas abundant cord blood beta clonotypes carried fewer insertions.

From germline, CDR1 is SQVTM and CDR2 ANQGSEA. V was trimmed by 3 bases and J by 0 bases, leaving 8 bases between them. The CDR3 sequence is 14 residues long. These same records also appear under a second study, on yellow fever vaccine responses in identical twins.

Sequencing input: CD8+ T cells sorted from blood. The chain is built from TRBV29-1 and TRBJ2-2; D is unresolved. The receptor was isolated from a young woman in good health. Here the CDR3 reads CSVDTESNTGELFF. Here the CDR3 DNA reads TGCAGCGTTGATACAGAATCGAACACCGGGGAGCTGTTTTTT.